The clone carrying this T cell receptor beta chain was counted between two and nine times. The antigen is undetermined. The entry originates in a study of T cell repertoires in cytomegalovirus infection. Turning to the study itself: Public TCR beta signatures marked donors with CMV infection and the matching HLA.

TCRdb re-derived calls from the reads in MiXCR, one entry per CDR3 protein. The repertoire holds approximately 910,000 distinct CDR3 sequences, under 40% seen once, with around 15% in the top ten. Study findings and constraints: Cumulative frequency of public TCR beta families picked out carriers of CMV plus the relevant HLA. It was HLA-C-restricted CMV-specific TCR beta clonotypes that dominated the response ex vivo.

Germline CDR1 and CDR2: SEHNR and FQNEAQ (reference sequence). Trimming stripped 2 bases from V and 4 bases from J, with 20 bases between. This CDR3 comprises 17 residues. The sample was cultured CD8+ T cells from PBMCs, taken from culture after CMV antigen stimulation. The chain uses TRBV7-9 and TRBJ1-2; D is perhaps TRBD1 (5 bases). This sequence was found in a human donor in good health (CMV status not recorded). Some clones in this sample may be carry-over from other donors' samples. The CDR3 DNA follows: TGTGCCAGCAGCTTAACGTATAGAAGGGGAGTGGGCTATGGCTACACCTTC. It specifies CASSLTYRRGVGYGYTF. Full variable domain (remainder filled in from reference TRBV7-9 and TRBJ1-2): DTGVSQNPRHKITKRGQNVTFRCDPISEHNRLYWYRQTLGQGPEFLTYFQNEAQLEKSRLLSDRFSAERPKGSFSTLEIQRTEQGDSAMYLCASSLTYRRGVGYGYTFGSGTRLTVV.